This entry describes one TCR beta chain. The data are from a study of control samples from healthy donors and cancer patients. Method: immunoSEQ multiplex PCR; TCRdb's copy keeps in-frame clones and lacks some. Of 150,000 to 200,000 clones listed, 90% to 95% were seen once; the top ten hold 1.4% to 1.5%. The CDR3 totals 16 residues. Per germline, CDR1 KGHSH and CDR2 LQKENI. Trimming left V 4 bases short and J 3 bases short, with 19 bases between. The chain employs TRBV18 and TRBJ2-7; D is tentatively TRBD1 or TRBD2 (5 bases each). Material: blood. The clonotype was recovered from a man aged 18-30 years in good health. The CDR3, as DNA: TGTGCCAGCTCACTCACCGCCGGGACGGCTTACTACGAGCAGTACTTC. Translated: CASSLTAGTAYYEQYF.